This T cell receptor (beta chain) was documented in a study of tumor and adjacent non-tumor tissue in lung cancer. Study outcomes and limitations: Top 100 clones took a larger repertoire share in normal lung.

Three rounds of nested PCR, following a modified ARM-PCR protocol, produced the TCRbeta library. TCRdb fed the multiplex PCR reads into MiXCR, producing one record per CDR3 protein. This table has 76,000 or so distinct CDR3 sequences, around 70% appearing once. Points on this clonotype: Its antigen is unidentified. The missing conserved phenylalanine or tryptophan at the end of this CDR3 makes a read error likely.

RNA was extracted from bulk tissue without any cell sorting. The V gene lost 4 bases and the J gene lost 2 bases, with 15 bases spanning the gap. Germline CDR1 reads MGHRA; CDR2 reads YSYEKL. The CDR3 is made up of 15 amino acids. Sample: lung tumor tissue. This rearrangement joins TRBV4-1 to TRBJ2-7; D not certain. The clonotype was recovered from a woman between 70 and 85 years old with non-small cell lung cancer. The CDR3 sequence: CASSLDAASTYEQYL. In DNA, the CDR3 is TGCGCCAGCAGCCTAGATGCAGCGTCTACCTACGAGCAGTACTTG.